These T cell receptor beta chains were read from a single sample in a study of cytomegalovirus exposure and HLA in healthy donors. Assay: immunoSEQ multiplex PCR; the TCRdb copy retains only in-frame clones and omits some. The sample table includes roughly 55,000 clones. Sequencing was done on a sample of PBMCs. These receptors were taken from a man aged 50-60 years in good health and CMV-seropositive. CDR3s include the opening cysteine and the closing phenylalanine or tryptophan. The D gene is left open where the match is weak.

D,V,length,J,CDR3,DNA
-,TRBV15,12,TRBJ2-7,CATSRDGELQYF,TGTGCCACCAGCAGAGATGGGGAGCTGCAGTACTTC
-,TRBV7-3,13,TRBJ2-7,CASSLEGGYEQYF,TGTGCCAGCAGCTTAGAAGGGGGCTACGAGCAGTACTTC
TRBD1,TRBV4-1,17,TRBJ1-4,CASSQDSHRGKNEKLFF,TGCGCCAGCAGCCAAGATTCCCACAGGGGGAAAAATGAAAAACTGTTTTTT
TRBD2,TRBV7-2,15,TRBJ2-7,CASSTTSGSSYEQYF,TGTGCCAGCAGCACGACTAGCGGGAGCAGCTACGAGCAGTACTTC
-,TRBV19,13,TRBJ2-5,CASSPGIKETQYF,TGTGCCAGTAGTCCCGGGATCAAGGAGACCCAGTACTTC
TRBD2,TRBV29-1,17,TRBJ2-1,CSVEDGASGPTYNEQFF,TGCAGCGTTGAAGATGGGGCTAGCGGACCTACCTACAATGAGCAGTTCTTC
TRBD1,TRBV19,14,TRBJ1-2,CASSVTQGGHGYTF,TGTGCCAGTAGTGTTACACAGGGGGGTCATGGCTACACCTTC
-,TRBV30,13,TRBJ1-3,CAWTGLPGNTIYF,TGTGCCTGGACAGGGTTGCCTGGAAACACCATATATTTT
TRBD1,TRBV6-7,15,TRBJ1-6,CASRPGTGARGPLHF,TGTGCCAGCAGACCCGGGACAGGGGCAAGGGGGCCCCTCCACTTT
TRBD2,TRBV7-2,14,TRBJ2-7,CASSSDSGRAKEYF,TGTGCCAGCAGCTCAGATAGCGGGAGGGCCAAGGAGTACTTC
-,TRBV5-4,16,TRBJ2-1,CASSTPRGKVVNEQFF,TGTGCCAGCAGCACCCCCCGGGGGAAAGTAGTCAATGAGCAGTTCTTC
-,TRBV28,11,TRBJ2-1,CASSLTREQFF,TGTGCCAGCAGTTTAACTCGGGAGCAGTTCTTC
TRBD1,TRBV5-6,16,TRBJ2-7,CASSLEGQAPSYEQYF,TGTGCCAGCAGCTTGGAGGGACAGGCGCCTTCCTACGAGCAGTACTTC
-,TRBV19,10,TRBJ1-1,CASMERRAFF,TGTGCCAGTATGGAGAGGCGAGCTTTCTTT
-,TRBV15,16,TRBJ1-4,CATSRDYRALNEKLFF,TGTGCCACCAGCAGAGATTACAGGGCCCTTAATGAAAAACTGTTTTTT
-,TRBV6-5,16,TRBJ2-3,CASSYSFSTSTDTQYF,TGTGCCAGCAGTTACTCGTTCTCCACTAGCACAGATACGCAGTATTTT
-,TRBV5-1,16,TRBJ2-7,CASSLRSAYSSYEQYF,TGCGCCAGCAGCTTGAGGTCTGCCTACAGCTCCTACGAGCAGTACTTC
-,TRBV30,13,TRBJ1-5,CAWNAAGAQPQHF,TGTGCCTGGAACGCGGCAGGGGCTCAGCCCCAGCATTTT
TRBD1,TRBV27,16,TRBJ2-7,CASSAKPRDSSYEQYF,TGTGCCAGCAGTGCCAAACCCCGGGACAGCTCCTACGAGCAGTACTTC
-,TRBV4-2,14,TRBJ2-3,CASSLRTDTDTQYF,TGTGCCAGCAGCCTGAGGACTGACACAGATACGCAGTATTTT
-,TRBV7-2,13,TRBJ1-4,CASSRATNEKLFF,TGTGCCAGCAGCCGTGCAACTAATGAAAAACTGTTTTTT
-,TRBV6-1,13,TRBJ1-2,CASSVQGNYGYTF,TGTGCCAGCAGTGTACAGGGTAACTATGGCTACACCTTC
TRBD2,TRBV19,14,TRBJ2-1,CASRAGGPSYEQFF,TGTGCCAGTAGAGCGGGAGGGCCCTCATATGAGCAGTTCTTC
TRBD2,TRBV7-2,17,TRBJ2-2,CASSPLRTSGGFGELFF,TGTGCCAGCAGCCCCCTCAGGACTAGCGGGGGATTCGGGGAGCTGTTTTTT
TRBD2,TRBV6-4,22,TRBJ2-7,CASSDGLAGGRRASRGPYEQYF,TGTGCCAGCAGTGACGGACTAGCGGGAGGACGACGGGCCTCCCGTGGCCCCTACGAGCAGTACTTC
TRBD1,TRBV5-4,16,TRBJ2-1,CASSSPQGANYNEQFF,TGTGCCAGCAGCTCGCCACAGGGGGCTAATTACAATGAGCAGTTCTTC
TRBD2,TRBV30,14,TRBJ2-3,CAWRGLASTDTQYF,TGTGCCTGGAGGGGACTAGCTAGCACAGATACGCAGTATTTT
TRBD2,TRBV4-2,16,TRBJ2-3,CASSLVDSGVTDTQYF,TGTGCCAGCAGCCTCGTGGATAGCGGGGTCACAGATACGCAGTATTTT
-,TRBV30,16,TRBJ2-1,CAWSVLRTDRRNEQFF,TGTGCCTGGAGTGTACTACGGACAGACAGACGCAATGAGCAGTTCTTC
-,TRBV6-1,13,TRBJ2-7,CASSAERDTEQYF,TGTGCCAGCAGTGCCGAGCGGGACACCGAGCAGTACTTC
-,TRBV18,14,TRBJ2-1,CASSQGQANNEQFF,TGTGCCAGCTCCCAGGGGCAGGCCAACAATGAGCAGTTCTTC
-,TRBV18,13,TRBJ2-5,CASSPLLKETQYF,TGTGCCAGCTCACCACTACTGAAAGAGACCCAGTACTTC
-,TRBV5-8,15,TRBJ1-4,CASSFPAGMDEKLFF,TGTGCCAGCAGCTTTCCGGCAGGGATGGATGAAAAACTGTTTTTT
TRBD1,TRBV4-1,17,TRBJ1-1,CASSQASGQGLNTEAFF,TGCGCCAGCAGCCAAGCCTCCGGACAGGGCTTGAACACTGAAGCTTTCTTT
TRBD1,TRBV27,15,TRBJ1-1,CASSFWTGKNTEAFF,TGTGCCAGCAGTTTCTGGACAGGGAAGAACACTGAAGCTTTCTTT
-,TRBV20-1,11,TRBJ2-7,CSARPTYEQYF,TGCAGTGCTAGACCCACATACGAGCAGTACTTC
TRBD1,TRBV5-1,14,TRBJ1-2,CASSGTDSNYGYTF,TGCGCCAGCAGCGGGACAGACTCTAACTATGGCTACACCTTC
TRBD1,TRBV6-1,16,TRBJ2-1,CASSERVTGLYNEQFF,TGTGCCAGCAGTGAAAGGGTGACAGGGTTATACAATGAGCAGTTCTTC
-,TRBV28,18,TRBJ1-5,CASSSQRGGRRLNQPQHF,TGTGCCAGCAGTTCCCAAAGGGGGGGGCGCAGGCTGAATCAGCCCCAGCATTTT
-,TRBV29-1,15,TRBJ2-1,CSVAKQGSSYNEQFF,TGCAGCGTCGCAAAGCAGGGGAGCTCCTACAATGAGCAGTTCTTC
-,TRBV11-2,15,TRBJ1-6,CASSLGGRLNSPLHF,TGTGCCAGCAGCTTAGGTGGGAGGTTAAATTCACCCCTCCACTTT
-,TRBV4-1,13,TRBJ2-7,CASSQGSAYEQYF,TGCGCCAGCAGCCAAGGTTCCGCCTACGAGCAGTACTTC